This T cell receptor beta chain appears in the sequencing data of a study of early T cells in non-severe SARS-CoV-2 infection. The overall study: The input, bulk RNA from unsorted whole blood, was sequenced, and chains were unpaired.

Researchers tagged individual cDNA molecules with unique molecular identifiers. TCRdb recomputed calls from the 5' RACE reads with MiXCR, one row per CDR3 protein. The sample has about 100,000 distinct CDR3 sequences; roughly 12% are singletons. Study observations and caveats: Comparison of clonotypes with VDJdb favored anti-spike CD8 responses while missing private and CD4 specificities.

The germline V gene encodes CDR1 DFQATT and CDR2 SNEGSKA (reference sequence). CDR3 length: 12 residues. Deletions cut 2 bases from V and 2 bases from J, with 4 bases between. This clonotype was found a few times. The target antigen is unknown. The genes are TRBV20-1 and TRBJ1-5; D is ambiguous. The sample comprised whole blood. This TCR came from an adult who was a healthcare worker with PCR-confirmed SARS-CoV-2 infection or an uninfected control (not recorded which). The DNA of the CDR3 is TGCAGTGCTAGACGGGGCAATCAGCCCCAGCATTTT. It is translated as CSARRGNQPQHF.